The TCR beta chain described here comes from a study of T cells in Graves' hyperthyroidism and ophthalmopathy. Study in general: At the time of initial diagnosis and before any treatment, peripheral blood was collected. Study-wide points: In the analysis, a 13 V-J model separated ophthalmopathy from stable hyperthyroidism.

Amplification of TCR beta CDR3 regions used RNA as the template. First-round RT-PCR of the TCR CDR3 relied on the HTBI primer set. TCRdb reprocessed the multiplex PCR reads via MiXCR and lists one record per CDR3 protein. The table has 20,000 to 30,000 distinct CDR3 sequences, roughly 45% seen once. V lost 3 bases, J lost 6 bases, and 11 bases stayed unmatched. The CDR3 covers 16 residues. Germline V gives CDR1 SGHRS, CDR2 YFSETQ. This clonotype was seen many times. The antigen remains undetermined. Based on clinical symptoms, serum thyroxine and TRAb, thyroid ultrasound and orbital computed tomography, diagnoses were reached. Cells are PBMCs isolated from 9 to 10 ml of fresh blood.

The clonotype originates from a woman aged 30 to 39 with Graves' hyperthyroidism. The chain is built from TRBV5-1 and TRBJ2-2; 7 bases line up with TRBD1. The source material was blood. CDR3 in DNA: TGCGCCAGCAGCTCGCTATCGGAAAGGGGGCCCGGGGAGCTGTTTTTT. This gives the protein CASSSLSERGPGELFF.